The rows below give T cell receptor beta chains drawn from one sample of a study of early T cells in non-severe SARS-CoV-2 infection. TCRdb processed the 5' RACE reads anew with MiXCR; each CDR3 protein has one entry. This sample yields 25,000 to 35,000 distinct CDR3 sequences, of which about 5.5% are seen a single time; roughly 10% belongs to the top ten. The sample taken for sequencing was whole blood. These receptor sequences come from an adult who was a healthcare worker with PCR-confirmed SARS-CoV-2 infection or an uninfected control (not recorded which). The CDR3 runs from the conserved cysteine through the conserved F or W. The D gene is left open where the match is weak. Expanded clones are given a class, and other clones once, few, many or no size at all.

-,many,TRBV27,TRBJ1-6,-,CASSLGAVPIHPSTF
-,many,TRBV28,TRBJ1-1,TGTGCCAGCAGTACCGGGGGCACTGAAGCTTTCTTT,CASSTGGTEAFF
-,many,TRBV20-1,TRBJ1-2,TGCAGTGCTGAACAGGGCACTAACTATGGCTACACCTTC,CSAEQGTNYGYTF
-,-,TRBV6-1,TRBJ1-4,TGTGCCAGCAGCGTGGCAGAGAATGAAAAACTGTTTTTT,CASSVAENEKLFF
TRBD1,many,TRBV28,TRBJ2-7,TGTGCCAGCAGTCGACAGGGAAAGTACGAGCAGTACTTC,CASSRQGKYEQYF
-,many,TRBV11-3,TRBJ2-5,TGTGCCAGCAGTCCGACCCCCAGGGGAGAGACCCAGTACTTC,CASSPTPRGETQYF
TRBD1,-,TRBV4-3,TRBJ2-7,TGCGCCAGCAGCTCAAACAGGGGTCAGCACGAGCAGTACTTC,CASSSNRGQHEQYF
-,many,TRBV7-6,TRBJ2-5,TGTGCCAGCAGCCAACCGCGAGAGACCCAGTACTTC,CASSQPRETQYF
TRBD1,-,TRBV24-1,TRBJ2-2,TGTGCCACCAGGGAGGGACAGGCGAACACCGGGGAGCTGTTTTTT,CATREGQANTGELFF
-,many,TRBV7-2,TRBJ2-2,TGTGCCAGCAGCTTAGCGCTCCGAACCGGGGAGCTGTTTTTT,CASSLALRTGELFF
TRBD2,many,TRBV5-1,TRBJ2-7,TGCGCCAGCAGCTTAGCGGGGGGACTTTTCTACGAGCAGTACTTC,CASSLAGGLFYEQYF
-,many,TRBV15,TRBJ2-7,TGTGCCACCAGCAGTTCTCGGATCGGATCCTACGAGCAGTACTTC,CATSSSRIGSYEQYF
-,many,TRBV18,TRBJ2-2,TGTGCCAGCTCACCCGTTCCCACCGGGGAGCTGTTTTTT,CASSPVPTGELFF
-,-,TRBV20-1,TRBJ1-1,TGCAGTGCTAAGAGACTGGGGACTGAAGCTTTCTTT,CSAKRLGTEAFF
TRBD2,many,TRBV7-2,TRBJ2-2,TGTGCCAGCAGCCAGGGACTAGCGGGGCTGCTTGGGAGCGGGGAGCTGTTTTTT,CASSQGLAGLLGSGELFF
TRBD2,-,TRBV6-6,TRBJ2-3,TGTGCCAGCAGAACTAGCGGAACCACAGATACGCAGTATTTT,CASRTSGTTDTQYF
-,many,TRBV10-3,TRBJ2-7,TGTGCCACCACGGGACAAGGCTACGAGCAGTACTTC,CATTGQGYEQYF
TRBD1,many,TRBV11-2,TRBJ2-7,TGTGCCAGCAGCCCCCAGGGGGTCGTCTACGAGCAGTACTTC,CASSPQGVVYEQYF
TRBD1,many,TRBV20-1,TRBJ2-4,TGCAGTGCTAGAGATCATGGGACAGGGGATGGAAACATTCAGTACTTC,CSARDHGTGDGNIQYF
TRBD1,-,TRBV6-5,TRBJ2-1,TGTGCCAGCAGTCCTTGGGACAGGGGGATTAATGAGCAGTTCTTC,CASSPWDRGINEQFF
TRBD1,many,TRBV10-3,TRBJ1-2,TGTGCCATCAGTGAGTCGGACAGGTTTGGCTACACCTTC,CAISESDRFGYTF
-,many,TRBV7-9,TRBJ2-7,TGTGCCAGCAGCTTATTTGGCGGAGGGTCCCCCTACGAGCAGTACTTC,CASSLFGGGSPYEQYF
TRBD1,many,TRBV5-1,TRBJ1-1,TGCGCCAGCAGCTTGACGGGCAGGGGGCGAATGAACACTGAAGCTTTCTTT,CASSLTGRGRMNTEAFF
-,many,TRBV4-3,TRBJ2-1,TGCGCCAGCAGCCAAGTACTGCTGGTTGAGCAGTTCTTC,CASSQVLLVEQFF
TRBD2,many,TRBV4-3,TRBJ2-5,TGCGCCAGCAGCCAAGGTAGCGGGAGGCCCGAAGAGACCCAGTACTTC,CASSQGSGRPEETQYF
-,many,TRBV6-5,TRBJ1-1,TGTGCCAGCAGTTATACCGGCGGGGACACTGAAGCTTTCTTT,CASSYTGGDTEAFF
-,few,TRBV6-6,TRBJ1-4,TGTGCCAGCAGCCCGCGAAATGAAAAACTGTTTTTT,CASSPRNEKLFF
-,-,TRBV12-3/TRBV12-4,TRBJ2-7,TGTGCCAGCAGTAAGGGAATCGGCTACGAGCAGTACTTC,CASSKGIGYEQYF
-,few,TRBV29-1,TRBJ2-3,TGCAGCGTTGAAGGCAGAACCCGCACAGATACGCAGTATTTT,CSVEGRTRTDTQYF